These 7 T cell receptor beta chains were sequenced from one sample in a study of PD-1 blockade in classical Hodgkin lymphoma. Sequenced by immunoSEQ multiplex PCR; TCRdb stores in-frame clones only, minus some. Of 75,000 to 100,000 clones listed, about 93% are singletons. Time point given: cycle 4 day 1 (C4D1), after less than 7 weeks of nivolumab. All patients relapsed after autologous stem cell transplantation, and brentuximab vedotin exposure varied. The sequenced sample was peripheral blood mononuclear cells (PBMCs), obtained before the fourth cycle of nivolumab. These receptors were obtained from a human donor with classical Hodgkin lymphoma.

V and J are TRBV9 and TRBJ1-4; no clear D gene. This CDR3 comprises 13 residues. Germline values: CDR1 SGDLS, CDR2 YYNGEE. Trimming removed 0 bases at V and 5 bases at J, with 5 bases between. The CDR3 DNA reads TGTGCCAGCAGCGTAGAGGGAAATGAAAAACTGTTTTTT. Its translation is CASSVEGNEKLFF.

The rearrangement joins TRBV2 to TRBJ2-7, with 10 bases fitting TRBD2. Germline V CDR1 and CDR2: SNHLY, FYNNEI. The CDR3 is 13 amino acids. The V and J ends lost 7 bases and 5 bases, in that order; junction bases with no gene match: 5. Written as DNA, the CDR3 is TGTGCCAGCAATCCTAGCGGGAGACACGAGCAGTACTTC. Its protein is CASNPSGRHEQYF.

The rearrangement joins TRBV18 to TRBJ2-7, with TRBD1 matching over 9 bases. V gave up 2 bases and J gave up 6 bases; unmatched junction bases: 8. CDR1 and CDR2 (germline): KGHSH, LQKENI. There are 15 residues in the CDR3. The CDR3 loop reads CASSPKGTGPFEQYF. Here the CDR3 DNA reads TGTGCCAGCTCACCAAAGGGGACAGGGCCTTTCGAGCAGTACTTC.

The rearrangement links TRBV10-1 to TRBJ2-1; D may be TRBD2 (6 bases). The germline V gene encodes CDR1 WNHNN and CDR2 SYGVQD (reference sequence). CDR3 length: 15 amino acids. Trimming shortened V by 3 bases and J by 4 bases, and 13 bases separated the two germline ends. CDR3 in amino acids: CASSEYGSTYNEQFF. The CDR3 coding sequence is TGCGCCAGCAGTGAATACGGGAGTACATACAATGAGCAGTTCTTC.

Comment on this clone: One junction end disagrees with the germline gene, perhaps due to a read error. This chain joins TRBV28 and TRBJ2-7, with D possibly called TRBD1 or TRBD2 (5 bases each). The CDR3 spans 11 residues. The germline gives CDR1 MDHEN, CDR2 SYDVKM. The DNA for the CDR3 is TGTGCCAGCAGTTCCACGCTTACCGGGACCTTC. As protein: CASSSTLTGTF.

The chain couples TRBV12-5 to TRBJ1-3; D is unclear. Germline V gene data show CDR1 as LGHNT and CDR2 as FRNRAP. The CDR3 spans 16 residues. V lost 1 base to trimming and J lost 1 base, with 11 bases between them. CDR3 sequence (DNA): TGTGCTAGTGGTTTGGGGGAGAGTTTTTCTGGAAACACCATATATTTT. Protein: CASGLGESFSGNTIYF.

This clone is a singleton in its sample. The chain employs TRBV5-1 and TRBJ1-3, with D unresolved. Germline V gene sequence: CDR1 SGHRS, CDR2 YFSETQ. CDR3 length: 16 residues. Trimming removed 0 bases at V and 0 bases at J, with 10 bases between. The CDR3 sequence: CASSLAVGSSGNTIYF. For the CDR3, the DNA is TGCGCCAGCAGCTTGGCCGTGGGGAGCTCTGGAAACACCATATATTTT.